What follows are 19 T cell receptor beta chains derived from one specimen sequenced in a study of response to subunit inactivated influenza vaccine. TCRdb fed the RT-PCR reads into MiXCR, producing one record per CDR3 protein. The sample holds approximately 530,000 distinct CDR3 sequences; 7.2% are singletons and the top ten take roughly 14%. Here the sequenced sample was PBMCs from blood, taken less than 25 months after vaccination. The receptors were gathered from a man between 50 and 75 years old who received an inactivated influenza vaccine.

The table lists this clonotype with a few counts. The chain carries TRBV12-3 or TRBV12-4 and TRBJ1-4; no clear D. The CDR3 is 15 amino acids. Trimming took 2 bases from V and 5 from J, leaving 12 bases between them. CDR3 loop: CASSLSGRLNEKLFF. CDR3 bases: TGTGCCAGCAGTTTATCAGGACGGTTGAATGAAAAACTGTTTTTT.

This clonotype was found once. Being one base from a much bigger clone, this may be a read error. This rearrangement joins TRBV24-1 to TRBJ2-1, with TRBD2 matching 11 bases. There are 18 residues in the CDR3. Per the germline V gene, CDR1 is KGHDR and CDR2 is SFDVKD. Trimming removed 3 bases from V and 11 bases from J; junction bases left unmatched: 17. DNA of the CDR3: TGTGCCACCAGTGATCTCGGGACTAGCGGTCCCCTGGGGAATAAGCAGTTCTTC. Protein: CATSDLGTSGPLGNKQFF.

This clonotype has more than one count but fewer than ten. V gene TRBV30 combines with J gene TRBJ1-2; D possibly corresponds to TRBD1 (6 bases). The germline CDR1 and CDR2 sequences are GTSNPN and SVGIG (reference sequence). This CDR3 comprises 13 residues. V gave up 4 bases and J gave up 2 bases, with 11 bases separating them. For the CDR3, the DNA is TGTGCCTGGAAATTTACAGGGAACTATGGCTACACCTTC. Protein: CAWKFTGNYGYTF. The full variable domain, its missing parts supplied by reference TRBV30 and TRBJ1-2, is SQTIHQWPATLVQPVGSPLSLECTVEGTSNPNLYWYRQAAGRGLQLLFYSVGIGQISSEVPQNLSASRPQDRQFILSSKKLLLSDSGFYLCAWKFTGNYGYTFGSGTRLTVV.

In its sample, this clonotype was seen many times. The chain has TRBV7-8 and TRBJ1-1, with D possibly matching TRBD1 (6 bases). Trimming shortened V by 1 base and J by 8 bases, and 17 bases separated the two germline ends. The CDR3 spans 15 residues. CDR1 and CDR2 (germline): SGHVS, FQNEAQ. As DNA, the CDR3 is TGTGCCAGCAGCTTAGGATCCTCGGGACAAGGAGAAGCTTTCTTT. Its translation: CASSLGSSGQGEAFF.

The table lists this clonotype with a few counts. The J gene is TRBJ2-5, the V gene TRBV5-5; D possibly corresponds to TRBD1 (6 bases). The CDR3 runs to 13 residues. Trimming stripped 4 bases from V and 1 base from J, with 8 bases between. CDR1 is SGHKS and CDR2 is YYEKEE in the germline V gene (reference sequence). In nucleotides, the CDR3 is TGTGCCAGCAGCCGCAGGGGCCAAGAGACCCAGTACTTC. This gives the protein CASSRRGQETQYF.

This clonotype occurred many times. The J gene is TRBJ2-1, the V gene TRBV28; TRBD2 agrees at 9 bases. CDR3 length equals 15 residues. V dropped 5 bases and J dropped 5; count of bases not matched to a gene: 7. Per the germline V gene, CDR1 is MDHEN and CDR2 is SYDVKM. CDR3 nucleotide sequence: TGTGCCAGCAGTCTTTGGGGGACTAGCCACAATGAGCAGTTCTTC. As protein: CASSLWGTSHNEQFF.

The sample holds many counts of this clonotype. The CDR3 region has the DNA TGTGCCAGCAGCTTAGCCGGGACACGGACAAAAGAGACCCAGTACTTC. It is translated as CASSLAGTRTKETQYF. The chain couples TRBV7-9 to TRBJ2-5; perhaps TRBD1 as D (6 bases). The CDR3 is made up of 16 amino acids. Germline V lookup: CDR1 SEHNR, CDR2 FQNEAQ (reference sequence). Between the trimmed V and J ends, which lost 0 bases and 3 bases, there was a span of 14 bases.

This clonotype has ten or more counts. The V and J genes are TRBV29-1 and TRBJ2-3; 7 bases match TRBD1. Germline CDR1 reads SQVTM; CDR2 reads ANQGSEA. CDR3 size: 15 residues. Unmatched junction bases numbered 11, after V lost 5 bases and J lost 3 bases. CDR3 in DNA: TGCAGCGTTCTCTGGACAGGAGGCATTACAGATACGCAGTATTTT. This gives the protein CSVLWTGGITDTQYF.

This chain connects TRBV27 to TRBJ1-2; possible D gene TRBD1, 6 bases. This CDR3 contains 13 residues. Trimming cost V 5 bases and J 8 bases, with 15 bases left between them. Germline assignment: CDR1 MNHEY and CDR2 SMNVEV (reference sequence). The CDR3 region is CASSPSGGGGYTF. The CDR3 DNA follows: TGTGCCAGCAGTCCCTCCGGGGGCGGAGGCTACACCTTC.

This clonotype has ten or more counts. V is TRBV2 and J is TRBJ2-1; TRBD2 matches 16 bases. Per germline, CDR1 SNHLY and CDR2 FYNNEI. The CDR3 contains 18 residues. V lost 1 base, J lost 2 bases, and 2 bases stayed unmatched. The CDR3 sequence is CASSEVGLAGGPYNEQFF. CDR3 nucleotide sequence: TGTGCCAGCAGTGAAGTGGGACTAGCGGGGGGGCCCTACAATGAGCAGTTCTTC.

This clonotype occurred a few times. The chain couples TRBV29-1 to TRBJ2-2, with D perhaps matching TRBD2 (7 bases). The CDR3 runs 16 residues. Trimming pared 4 bases from V and 1 base from J, leaving 16 bases between. Germline V gene sequence: CDR1 SQVTM, CDR2 ANQGSEA. CDR3 sequence: CSVAEGGGVNTGELFF. The CDR3 nucleotides read TGCAGCGTTGCAGAAGGCGGGGGCGTGAACACCGGGGAGCTGTTTTTT.

V and J are TRBV29-1 and TRBJ1-2; TRBD1 agrees at 9 bases. CDR1 is SQVTM and CDR2 is ANQGSEA in the germline V gene. CDR3 size: 13 residues. The ends lost 2 bases at V and 5 bases at J; junction bases unmatched: 3. The CDR3: CSVESGTGYGYTF. In DNA, the CDR3 is TGCAGCGTTGAATCCGGGACAGGGTATGGCTACACCTTC.

This clonotype has just a few counts. The V gene is TRBV5-6, the J gene TRBJ2-5; 7 bases match TRBD2. V lost 3 bases to trimming and J lost 1 base; unmatched junction nucleotides: 12. The germline V gene has CDR1 SGHDT and CDR2 YYEEEE. The length of the CDR3 is 17 residues. CDR3 sequence: CASSSRGSRGGQETQYF. CDR3 coding DNA: TGTGCCAGCAGCTCCCGAGGCTCCCGCGGGGGCCAAGAGACCCAGTACTTC.

This clonotype occurred many times. This chain uses TRBV5-1 with TRBJ1-4; D uncertain. The CDR3 is 14 amino acids. Germline V lookup: CDR1 SGHRS, CDR2 YFSETQ. The ends were cut back, 2 bases at V and 3 bases at J, with 8 bases in the middle. This CDR3 is CASSLERANEKLFF. The DNA for the CDR3 is TGCGCCAGCAGCTTAGAGAGGGCTAATGAAAAACTGTTTTTT. The full variable domain, in which reference TRBV5-1 and TRBJ1-4 provide the parts outside the CDR3, is KAGVTQTPRYLIKTRGQQVTLSCSPISGHRSVSWYQQTPGQGLQFLFEYFSETQRNKGNFPGRFSGRQFSNSRSEMNVSTLELGDSALYLCASSLERANEKLFFGSGTQLSVL.

The chain has TRBV30 and TRBJ2-7; D may be TRBD1 (5 bases). CDR3 size: 12 residues. Germline V CDR1 and CDR2: GTSNPN, SVGIG (reference sequence). Trimming took off 6 bases at V and 1 base at J, with 10 bases between the two ends. The CDR3 sequence is CACQGLSYEQYF. The CDR3 DNA follows: TGTGCCTGCCAGGGTCTTTCCTACGAGCAGTACTTC. Full variable domain (outside the CDR3, taken from reference TRBV30 and TRBJ2-7): SQTIHQWPATLVQPVGSPLSLECTVEGTSNPNLYWYRQAAGRGLQLLFYSVGIGQISSEVPQNLSASRPQDRQFILSSKKLLLSDSGFYLCACQGLSYEQYFGPGTRLTVT.

As to this clonotype: Relative to the germline gene, one junction end is altered; a read error may explain this. The chain joins TRBV20-1 to TRBJ1-6; 8 nucleotides agree with TRBD1. CDR1 and CDR2 from the germline V gene are DFQATT and SNEGSKA (reference sequence). The CDR3 extends over 16 amino acids. The DNA of the CDR3 is TGCTGTGCTAGATCAGGCCAGGGGGCGTATAATTCACCCCTCCACTTT. Translating gives CCARSGQGAYNSPLHF.

This clonotype was picked up a small number of times. The chain recombines TRBV5-4 with TRBJ2-5; 8 nucleotides align to TRBD2. The CDR3 covers 15 residues. With V trimmed by 0 bases and J by 5 bases, 6 bases remained unmatched. The germline CDR1 and CDR2 sequences are SGHNT and YYREEE (reference sequence). CDR3 amino acids: CASSLVRGGGETQYF. The CDR3 DNA reads TGTGCCAGCAGCTTGGTGCGTGGCGGGGGGGAGACCCAGTACTTC.

The rearrangement links TRBV6-2 or TRBV6-3 to TRBJ1-2, with D unclear. Trimming left V 6 bases short and J 0 bases short, with 11 bases between. There are 14 residues in the CDR3. Germline loops: CDR1 MNHEY, CDR2 SVGEGT. The CDR3 sequence: CASSDGSANYGYTF. The CDR3 nucleotides are TGTGCCAGCAGCGACGGTTCTGCTAACTATGGCTACACCTTC.

The chain has TRBV29-1 and TRBJ2-7; D is perhaps TRBD1 (5 bases). Per the germline V gene, CDR1 is SQVTM and CDR2 is ANQGSEA. Between the trimmed V and J ends, which lost 4 bases and 7 bases, there was a span of 17 bases. The CDR3 runs to 13 residues. CDR3 DNA sequence: TGCAGCGTTGTTGGGAATATGGGGCAGGAGCAGTACTTC. Residues: CSVVGNMGQEQYF.